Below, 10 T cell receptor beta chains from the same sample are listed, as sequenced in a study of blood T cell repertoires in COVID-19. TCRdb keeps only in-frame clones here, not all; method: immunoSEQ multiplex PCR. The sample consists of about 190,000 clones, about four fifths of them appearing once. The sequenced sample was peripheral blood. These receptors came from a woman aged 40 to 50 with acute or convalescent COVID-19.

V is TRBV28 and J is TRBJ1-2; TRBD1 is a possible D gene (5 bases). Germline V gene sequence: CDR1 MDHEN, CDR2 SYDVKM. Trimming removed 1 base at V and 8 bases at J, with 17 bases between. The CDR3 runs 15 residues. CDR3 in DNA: TGTGCCAGCAGTTTATCGCGACAGACCTATGAAGGCTACACCTTC. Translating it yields CASSLSRQTYEGYTF.

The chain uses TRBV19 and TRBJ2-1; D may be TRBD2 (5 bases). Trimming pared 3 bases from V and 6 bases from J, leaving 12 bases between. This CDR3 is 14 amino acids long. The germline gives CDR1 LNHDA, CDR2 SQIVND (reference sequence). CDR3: CASSILPGGNEQFF. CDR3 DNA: TGTGCCAGTAGTATTCTTCCAGGAGGCAATGAGCAGTTCTTC.

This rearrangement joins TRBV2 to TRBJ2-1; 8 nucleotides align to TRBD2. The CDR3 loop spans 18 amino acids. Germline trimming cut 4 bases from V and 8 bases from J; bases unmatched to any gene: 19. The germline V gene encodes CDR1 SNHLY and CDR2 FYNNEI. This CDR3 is CASSARGGLSIGVDEQFF. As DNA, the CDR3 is TGTGCCAGCAGTGCCCGGGGGGGGCTAAGTATAGGTGTCGATGAGCAGTTCTTC.

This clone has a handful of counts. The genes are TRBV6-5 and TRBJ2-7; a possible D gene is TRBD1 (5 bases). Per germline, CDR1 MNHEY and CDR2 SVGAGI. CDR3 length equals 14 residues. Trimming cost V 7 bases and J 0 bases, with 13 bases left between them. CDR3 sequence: CASTGHALSYEQYF. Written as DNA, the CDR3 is TGTGCCAGCACCGGACACGCACTCTCCTACGAGCAGTACTTC.

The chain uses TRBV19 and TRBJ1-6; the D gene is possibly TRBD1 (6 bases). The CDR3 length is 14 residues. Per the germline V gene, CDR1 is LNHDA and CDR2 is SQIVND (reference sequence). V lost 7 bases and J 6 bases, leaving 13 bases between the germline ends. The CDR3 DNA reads TGTGCCAGTACCGGAACAGGGATTAATTCACCCCTCCACTTT. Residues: CASTGTGINSPLHF.

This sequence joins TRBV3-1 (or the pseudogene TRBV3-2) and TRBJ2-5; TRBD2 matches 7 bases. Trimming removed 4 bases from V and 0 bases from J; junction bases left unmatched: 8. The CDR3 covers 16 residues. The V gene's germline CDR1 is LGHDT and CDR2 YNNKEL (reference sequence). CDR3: CASSPRQGGYQETQYF. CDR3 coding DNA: TGTGCCAGCAGCCCTCGTCAGGGAGGGTACCAAGAGACCCAGTACTTC.

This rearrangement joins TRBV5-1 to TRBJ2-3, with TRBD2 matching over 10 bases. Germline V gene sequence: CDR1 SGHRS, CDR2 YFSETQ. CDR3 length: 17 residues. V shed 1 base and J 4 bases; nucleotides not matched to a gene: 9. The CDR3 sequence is CASSLIASGSWADTQYF. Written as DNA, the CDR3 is TGCGCCAGCAGCTTGATCGCTAGCGGGAGTTGGGCAGATACGCAGTATTTT.

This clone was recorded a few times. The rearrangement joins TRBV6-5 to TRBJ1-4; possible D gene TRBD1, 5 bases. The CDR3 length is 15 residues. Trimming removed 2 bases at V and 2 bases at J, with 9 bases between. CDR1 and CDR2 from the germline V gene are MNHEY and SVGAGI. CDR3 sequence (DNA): TGTGCCAGCAGTTACGGCAGGGTCACTAATGAAAAACTGTTTTTT. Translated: CASSYGRVTNEKLFF.

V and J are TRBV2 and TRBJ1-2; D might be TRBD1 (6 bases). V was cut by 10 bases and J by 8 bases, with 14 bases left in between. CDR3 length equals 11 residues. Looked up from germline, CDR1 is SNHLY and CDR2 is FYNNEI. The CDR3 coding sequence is TGTGCCACTAACAGGGTGCCCGGCTACACCTTC. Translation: CATNRVPGYTF.

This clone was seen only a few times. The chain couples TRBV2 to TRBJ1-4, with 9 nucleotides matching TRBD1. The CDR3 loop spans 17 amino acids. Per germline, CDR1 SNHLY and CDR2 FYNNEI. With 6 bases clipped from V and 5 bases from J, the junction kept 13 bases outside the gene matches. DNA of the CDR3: TGTGCCAGCAGGTTTAAAGCCGGGACAGGGTCCAATGAAAAACTGTTTTTT. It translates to CASRFKAGTGSNEKLFF. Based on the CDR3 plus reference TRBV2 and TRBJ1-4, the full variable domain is EPEVTQTPSHQVTQMGQEVILRCVPISNHLYFYWYRQILGQKVEFLVSFYNNEISEKSEIFDDQFSVERPDGSNFTLKIRSTKLEDSAMYFCASRFKAGTGSNEKLFFGSGTQLSVL.